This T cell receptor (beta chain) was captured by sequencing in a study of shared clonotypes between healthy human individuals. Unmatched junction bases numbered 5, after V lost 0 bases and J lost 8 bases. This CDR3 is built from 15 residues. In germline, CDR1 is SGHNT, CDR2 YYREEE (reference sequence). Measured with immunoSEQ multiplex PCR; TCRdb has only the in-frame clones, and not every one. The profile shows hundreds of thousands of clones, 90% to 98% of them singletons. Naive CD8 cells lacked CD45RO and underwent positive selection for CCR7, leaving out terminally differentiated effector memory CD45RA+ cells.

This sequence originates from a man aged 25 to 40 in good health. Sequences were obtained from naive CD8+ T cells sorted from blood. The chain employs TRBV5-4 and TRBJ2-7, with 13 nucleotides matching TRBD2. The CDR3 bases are TGTGCCAGCAGCTTGGAGGGACTAGCGGGAATCCAGCAGTACTTC. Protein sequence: CASSLEGLAGIQQYF.